These 14 T cell receptor beta chains were all obtained from the same sample, sequenced in a study of blood T cell repertoires in COVID-19. TCRdb keeps only in-frame clones here, not all; method: immunoSEQ multiplex PCR. This table holds around 180,000 clones, more than 85% found once. The specimen sequenced was peripheral blood. The receptors shown here come from a woman aged 25 to 39 with active or convalescent COVID-19.

This clone occurred once. This chain joins TRBV28 and TRBJ2-7; no reliable D call. V lost 1 base, J lost 6 bases, and 13 bases lay in between. This CDR3 has 14 residues. CDR1 is MDHEN and CDR2 is SYDVKM in the germline V gene. CDR3 nucleotides: TGTGCCAGCAGTTTATTGGTGGCCGCCTTCGAGCAGTACTTC. Translated: CASSLLVAAFEQYF.

This clone was counted between two and nine times. At one end, the junction sequence differs from germline, possibly due to a read error. The chain has TRBV7-7 and TRBJ2-1, with 10 bases that match TRBD1. Germline CDR1 and CDR2: SSHAT and FNYEAQ (reference sequence). This CDR3 is built from 14 residues. The CDR3 reads CASSLAGTGEEQFF. The DNA of the CDR3 is TGTGCTAGCAGCTTAGCGGGGACAGGGGAAGAGCAGTTCTTC.

This clone is medium-sized within its sample. The chain is built from TRBV9 and TRBJ2-1; TRBD2 matches 11 bases. The CDR3 totals 17 residues. The ends lost 0 bases at V and 7 bases at J; junction bases unmatched: 9. CDR1 is SGDLS and CDR2 is YYNGEE in the germline V gene. The CDR3 region is CASSVATGLAGGNEQFF. The CDR3 coding sequence is TGTGCCAGCAGCGTAGCTACAGGGCTAGCGGGAGGTAATGAGCAGTTCTTC.

This rearrangement joins TRBV5-1 to TRBJ2-5; D is possibly TRBD2 (5 bases). Trimming removed 0 bases at V and 4 bases at J, with 13 bases between. The CDR3 consists of 15 residues. Looked up from germline, CDR1 is SGHRS and CDR2 is YFSETQ. CDR3 sequence: CASSLVARALETQYF. As DNA, the CDR3 is TGCGCCAGCAGCTTGGTTGCGAGGGCTCTAGAGACCCAGTACTTC.

CDR3 protein: CAISESPVAAYEQYF. CDR3 bases: TGTGCCATCAGTGAGTCGCCAGTCGCAGCCTACGAGCAGTACTTC. The genes are TRBV10-3 and TRBJ2-7; the D is unclear. Trimming removed 0 bases at V and 2 bases at J, with 11 bases between. Germline V lookup: CDR1 ENHRY, CDR2 SYGVKD. The CDR3 contains 15 residues.

The table lists this clone with a few counts. The chain is built from TRBV4-1 and TRBJ1-5; 7 bases map to TRBD1. Germline CDR1 is MGHRA and CDR2 is YSYEKL. This CDR3 has 14 residues. The V gene end was trimmed by 2 bases and the J gene end by 11 bases; junction bases not matched to a gene: 9. The CDR3 region is CASSQQTGERAQHF. In nucleotides, the CDR3 is TGCGCCAGCAGCCAACAAACAGGGGAGAGGGCCCAGCATTTT.

This chain uses TRBV3-1 (or the pseudogene TRBV3-2) with TRBJ2-3; 9 bases align to TRBD1. V gave up 2 bases and J gave up 1 base; unmatched junction bases: 4. The germline V gene encodes CDR1 LGHDT and CDR2 YNNKEL (reference sequence). The CDR3 spans 16 residues. The CDR3 is CASSQRDRAGTDTQYF. In nucleotides, the CDR3 is TGTGCCAGCAGCCAACGGGACAGGGCGGGCACAGATACGCAGTATTTT.

The gene calls are TRBV10-3 and TRBJ1-6; 9 nucleotides agree with TRBD1. The CDR3 sequence is 14 residues long. Germline loops: CDR1 ENHRY, CDR2 SYGVKD. Trimming at V came to 7 bases and at J to 8 bases, leaving 6 bases not matched to a gene. The DNA of the CDR3 is TGTGCCATCAAAGGGACAGGGAGTGATTCACCCCTCCACTTT. This encodes CAIKGTGSDSPLHF.

The genes are TRBV19 and TRBJ1-6; TRBD1 is a possible D gene (6 bases). Germline V gene lookup returns CDR1 LNHDA and CDR2 SQIVND (reference sequence). The CDR3 consists of 14 residues. Between the trimmed V and J ends, which lost 4 bases and 7 bases, there was a span of 11 bases. The CDR3 region is CASSTRDTNSPLHF. The DNA for the CDR3 is TGTGCCAGTAGTACCCGGGACACAAATTCACCCCTCCACTTT.

This clone was picked up a small number of times. This chain links TRBV7-8 with TRBJ1-2; D is uncertain. From germline, CDR1 is SGHVS and CDR2 FQNEAQ. Trimming left V 0 bases short and J 3 bases short, with 14 bases between. The CDR3 loop spans 16 amino acids. Here the CDR3 DNA reads TGTGCCAGCAGCTTAGCCTCTGGTGCCAGTTACTATGGCTACACCTTC. This gives the protein CASSLASGASYYGYTF.

The table lists this clone with a count of one. This rearrangement joins TRBV6-1 to TRBJ2-3; TRBD2 matches 11 bases. The CDR3 runs to 16 residues. The V gene end was trimmed by 3 bases and the J gene end by 6 bases; junction bases not matched to a gene: 8. Per the germline V gene, CDR1 is MNHNS and CDR2 is SASEGT. As DNA, the CDR3 is TGTGCCAGCAGTGATCCGGGACTAGCGGCGGAGGATACGCAGTATTTT. Encoded protein: CASSDPGLAAEDTQYF.

This clone was seen a single time. V usage is TRBV12-3 or TRBV12-4 and J usage is TRBJ1-4; 9 bases fit TRBD1. The V gene end was trimmed by 7 bases and the J gene end by 10 bases; junction bases not matched to a gene: 7. This CDR3 contains 13 residues. The DNA of the CDR3 is TGTGCCAGCACCGCAGGGACAGGGCGAAAACTGTTTTTT. It translates to CASTAGTGRKLFF.

This chain connects TRBV7-2 to TRBJ2-1; D gene unclear. V lost 1 base and J 0 bases, leaving 10 bases between the germline ends. From germline, CDR1 is SGHTA and CDR2 FQGNSA. CDR3 length: 16 amino acids. This CDR3 is CASSLDLAFSYNEQFF. For the CDR3, the DNA is TGTGCCAGCAGCTTAGATCTGGCATTCTCCTACAATGAGCAGTTCTTC.

The V gene is TRBV4-2, the J gene TRBJ1-4; D may be TRBD1 (5 bases). The CDR3 extends over 14 amino acids. The germline V and J ends were trimmed by 4 bases and 8 bases, with 14 bases remaining between them. The germline gives CDR1 LGHNA, CDR2 YNFKEQ. The CDR3 DNA reads as TGTGCCAGCAGCCCTGGGGGGTTGGGGGAAAAACTGTTTTTT. Translating gives CASSPGGLGEKLFF.